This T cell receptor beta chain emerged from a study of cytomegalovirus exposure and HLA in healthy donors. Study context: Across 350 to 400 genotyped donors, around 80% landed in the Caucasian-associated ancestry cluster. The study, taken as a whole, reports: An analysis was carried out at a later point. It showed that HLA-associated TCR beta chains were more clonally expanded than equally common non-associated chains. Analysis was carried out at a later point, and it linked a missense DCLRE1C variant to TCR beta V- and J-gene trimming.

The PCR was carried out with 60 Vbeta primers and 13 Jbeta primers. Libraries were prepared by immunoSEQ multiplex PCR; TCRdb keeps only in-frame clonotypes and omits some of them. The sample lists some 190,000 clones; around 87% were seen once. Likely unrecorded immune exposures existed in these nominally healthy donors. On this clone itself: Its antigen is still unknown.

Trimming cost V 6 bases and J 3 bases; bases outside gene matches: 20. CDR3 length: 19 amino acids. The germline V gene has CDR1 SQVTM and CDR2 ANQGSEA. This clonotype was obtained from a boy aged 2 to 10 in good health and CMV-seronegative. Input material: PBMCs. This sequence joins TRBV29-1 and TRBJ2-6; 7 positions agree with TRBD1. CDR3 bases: TGCAGCGTCGCGGGTATAGGGGGCAGGGGTGTAGATGGGGCCAACGTCCTGACTTTC. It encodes CSVAGIGGRGVDGANVLTF. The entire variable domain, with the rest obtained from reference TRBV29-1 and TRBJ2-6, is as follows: SAVISQKPSRDICQRGTSLTIQCQVDSQVTMMFWYRQQPGQSLTLIATANQGSEATYESGFVIDKFPISRPNLTFSTLTVSNMSPEDSSIYLCSVAGIGGRGVDGANVLTFGAGSRLTVL.